These 10 T cell receptor beta chains originate from one sample sequenced in a study of molecular identifiers for immune sequencing clone quantification. Each CDR3 protein gets one entry after TCRdb re-called the PCR reads with MiXCR. The sample holds some 320,000 distinct CDR3 sequences, roughly 24% seen once. The sequenced sample consisted of naive CD8+ T cells from blood, with Jurkat cell RNA spiked in. Subset indicated: FACS-sorted CD8+CD4-CCR7+CD45RA+ naive T cells. The source is a human donor in good health. Some libraries in this study had Jurkat cell RNA spiked in.

A remark on this clonotype: At one end the junction does not follow the germline gene, possibly because of a read error. J is TRBJ2-3 and V is TRBV6-5, with no clear D. The CDR3 contains 16 residues. The germline V gene has CDR1 MNHEY and CDR2 SVGAGI. CDR3 residues: CARSSSPSGAADTPYF. CDR3 coding DNA: TGTGCCCGCAGTTCCTCGCCGTCTGGCGCGGCAGATACGCCGTATTTT.

V and J are TRBV5-1 and TRBJ2-7; a weak D match, TRBD1 (7 bases). The V gene lost 7 bases and the J gene lost 2 bases, with 16 bases spanning the gap. CDR1 and CDR2 from the germline V gene are SGHRS and YFSETQ. The CDR3 runs to 14 residues. This chain's CDR3 is CASDNQGGTYEQYF. CDR3 DNA: TGCGCCAGCGATAATCAGGGGGGAACCTACGAGCAGTACTTC.

This clonotype was counted ten times or more. The chain recombines TRBV3-1 with TRBJ1-1; D is uncertain. Trimming took 3 bases from V and 6 from J, leaving 8 bases between them. The CDR3 spans 12 residues. Germline assignment: CDR1 LGHDT and CDR2 YNNKEL (reference sequence). The CDR3 region is CASSHPSAEAFF. CDR3 nucleotides: TGTGCCAGCAGCCATCCCAGCGCTGAAGCTTTCTTT.

The J gene is TRBJ2-5, the V gene TRBV27; TRBD1 is a possible D gene (6 bases). Trimming removed 6 bases at V and 2 bases at J, with 13 bases between. The V gene's germline CDR1 is MNHEY and CDR2 SMNVEV (reference sequence). The CDR3 consists of 14 residues. The CDR3 loop is CASRRTVPQETQYF. The CDR3 nucleotides read TGTGCCAGCAGAAGGACAGTGCCTCAAGAGACCCAGTACTTC.

This clonotype was counted at least ten times. The chain couples TRBV6-5 to TRBJ2-7, with D maybe TRBD1 (5 bases). The CDR3 spans 15 residues. Germline CDR1 and CDR2: MNHEY and SVGAGI. With 7 bases removed from V and 4 bases from J, the gap between germline ends came to 20 bases. The CDR3 reads CASTATGALGYEQYF. DNA of the CDR3: TGTGCCAGCACCGCCACAGGCGCGCTAGGATACGAGCAGTACTTC.

The CDR3 region is CASSSIPDSPNYGYTF. CDR3 in DNA: TGTGCCAGCAGCTCTATACCAGACAGTCCGAACTATGGCTACACCTTC. This chain links TRBV7-9 with TRBJ1-2; D possibly corresponds to TRBD1 (5 bases). This CDR3 is 16 amino acids long. Per the germline V gene, CDR1 is SEHNR and CDR2 is FQNEAQ (reference sequence). V lost 4 bases and J lost 2, with 17 bases in between.

The CDR3 DNA sequence: TGTGCCAGCAGCCGCCTGGACCTCTACAATGAGCAGTTCTTC. It codes for CASSRLDLYNEQFF. V is TRBV14 and J is TRBJ2-1; D not resolved. Trimming took 4 bases from V and 3 from J, leaving 10 bases between them. The CDR3 has 14 amino acids. CDR1 and CDR2 (germline): SGHDN, FVKESK.

This clonotype has more than one count but fewer than ten. The V and J genes are TRBV19 and TRBJ2-6; weak D call: TRBD1 (6 bases). The CDR3 contains 17 residues. V dropped 1 base and J dropped 1 base, with 11 bases sitting between them. Germline lookup yields CDR1 LNHDA and CDR2 SQIVND (reference sequence). CDR3 coding DNA: TGTGCCAGTAGTATAGGGACCGGGACATCTGGGGCCAACGTCCTGACTTTC. Residues: CASSIGTGTSGANVLTF. The complete variable domain, with remaining parts taken from reference TRBV19 and TRBJ2-6, reads DGGITQSPKYLFRKEGQNVTLSCEQNLNHDAMYWYRQDPGQGLRLIYYSQIVNDFQKGDIAEGYSVSREKKESFPLTVTSAQKNPTAFYLCASSIGTGTSGANVLTFGAGSRLTVL.

Comments on this clonotype: A junction end diverges from the germline sequence, so it may reflect a read error. The DNA of the CDR3 is TGTGCCAGCGGGACGAAAGAAGAGCCCCAGTACTTC. This gives the protein CASGTKEEPQYF. The chain is built from TRBV3-1 and TRBJ2-5; possibly TRBD1 or TRBD2 for D (5 bases each). CDR1 is LGHDT, CDR2 YNNKEL, per germline (reference sequence). This CDR3 is built from 12 residues.

This clonotype occurred many times. The chain recombines TRBV29-1 with TRBJ1-1; 7 nucleotides align to TRBD1. Germline V gives CDR1 SQVTM, CDR2 ANQGSEA. The CDR3 sequence is 15 residues long. V gave up 7 bases and J gave up 1 base; unmatched junction bases: 12. CDR3 DNA sequence: TGCAGCGGAACCCACAGGGGCCAAACGAACACTGAAGCTTTCTTT. This sequence encodes CSGTHRGQTNTEAFF.